Listed below are T cell receptor beta chains from one sample, sequenced in a study of cytotoxic CD8 clonotypes in ibrutinib-treated CLL. Measured with immunoSEQ multiplex PCR; TCRdb has only the in-frame clones, and not every one. The repertoire holds 250,000 to 350,000 clones, 70% to 80% seen once, with about 5.3% in the top ten. The sequenced sample was PBMCs, obtained at disease progression, from a patient treated with ibrutinib. The receptors here all came from a human donor with chronic lymphocytic leukemia. Each CDR3 is given with its conserved first and last residue. The order of the fields is D gene, J gene, clone size, V gene, CDR3 protein, CDR3 DNA. D genes are given only for firm matches. The size field is filled for only some rows; it gives once, few, many or a size class.

d_gene: TRBD1
j_gene: TRBJ1-1
abundance: .
v_gene: TRBV6-5
CDR3aa: CASTYRQGGTEAFF
CDR3nt: TGTGCCAGCACCTACCGGCAGGGGGGGACTGAAGCTTTCTTT

d_gene: .
j_gene: TRBJ2-3
abundance: few
v_gene: TRBV7-2
CDR3aa: CASTDYLSTDTQYF
CDR3nt: TGTGCCAGCACAGACTATCTAAGCACAGATACGCAGTATTTT

d_gene: .
j_gene: TRBJ2-7
abundance: .
v_gene: TRBV9
CDR3aa: CASSVTGATYEQYF
CDR3nt: TGTGCCAGCAGCGTCACCGGGGCGACCTACGAGCAGTACTTC

d_gene: .
j_gene: TRBJ1-5
abundance: .
v_gene: TRBV7-2
CDR3aa: CAISTTGTSPGPQHF
CDR3nt: TGTGCCATCTCAACTACCGGGACTAGCCCAGGGCCCCAGCATTTT

d_gene: .
j_gene: TRBJ2-7
abundance: .
v_gene: TRBV11-2
CDR3aa: CASSSQTLFPYEQYF
CDR3nt: TGTGCCAGCAGTTCCCAGACCCTATTCCCCTACGAGCAGTACTTC

d_gene: TRBD2
j_gene: TRBJ2-7
abundance: .
v_gene: TRBV28
CDR3aa: CASSFGSGGRMVEQYF
CDR3nt: TGTGCCAGCAGTTTTGGGAGTGGCGGGAGGATGGTCGAGCAGTACTTC

d_gene: TRBD1
j_gene: TRBJ1-5
abundance: .
v_gene: TRBV2
CDR3aa: CASRWDRGDQPQHF
CDR3nt: TGTGCCAGCAGGTGGGACAGGGGGGATCAGCCCCAGCATTTT

d_gene: .
j_gene: TRBJ2-1
abundance: once
v_gene: TRBV6-5
CDR3aa: CASSYRPNNEQFF
CDR3nt: TGTGCCAGCAGTTACAGGCCGAACAATGAGCAGTTCTTC

d_gene: .
j_gene: TRBJ2-1
abundance: few
v_gene: TRBV7-3
CDR3aa: CASSSGHTGYSEQFF
CDR3nt: TGTGCCAGCAGCTCGGGGCATACGGGGTACTCTGAGCAGTTCTTC

d_gene: TRBD1
j_gene: TRBJ1-1
abundance: .
v_gene: TRBV29-1
CDR3aa: CSGVDRANTEAFF
CDR3nt: TGCAGCGGCGTGGACAGGGCGAACACTGAAGCTTTCTTT

d_gene: TRBD2
j_gene: TRBJ2-6
abundance: .
v_gene: TRBV5-4
CDR3aa: CASSPGLAGTSGANVLTF
CDR3nt: TGTGCCAGCAGCCCTGGACTAGCGGGAACCTCTGGGGCCAACGTCCTGACTTTC

d_gene: .
j_gene: TRBJ2-1
abundance: once
v_gene: TRBV19
CDR3aa: CASSIGQGGEQFF
CDR3nt: TGTGCCAGTAGTATAGGTCAGGGGGGCGAGCAGTTCTTC

d_gene: TRBD1
j_gene: TRBJ1-6
abundance: .
v_gene: TRBV2
CDR3aa: CASRGQEISPLHF
CDR3nt: TGTGCCAGCAGGGGACAGGAAATTTCACCCCTCCACTTT

d_gene: TRBD2
j_gene: TRBJ2-1
abundance: .
v_gene: TRBV29-1
CDR3aa: CSVWSSGRKMNEQFF
CDR3nt: TGCAGCGTTTGGTCTAGCGGGAGGAAAATGAATGAGCAGTTCTTC

d_gene: .
j_gene: TRBJ2-1
abundance: once
v_gene: TRBV14
CDR3aa: CASSLAGPYNEQFF
CDR3nt: TGTGCCAGCAGCCTCGCGGGGCCTTACAATGAGCAGTTCTTC

d_gene: TRBD1
j_gene: TRBJ2-1
abundance: .
v_gene: TRBV4-1
CDR3aa: CASDWGTGRNEQFF
CDR3nt: TGCGCCAGTGACTGGGGGACAGGGCGCAATGAGCAGTTCTTC

d_gene: TRBD1
j_gene: TRBJ1-2
abundance: once
v_gene: TRBV7-9
CDR3aa: CASSKPGGRGYTF
CDR3nt: TGTGCCAGCAGCAAACCAGGGGGCCGTGGCTACACCTTC

d_gene: .
j_gene: TRBJ2-7
abundance: .
v_gene: TRBV6-5
CDR3aa: CASSPGLVNEQYF
CDR3nt: TGTGCCAGCAGTCCAGGGCTTGTCAACGAGCAGTACTTC

d_gene: .
j_gene: TRBJ2-5
abundance: .
v_gene: TRBV27
CDR3aa: CASSLGGDWVRTQYF
CDR3nt: TGTGCCAGCAGTTTAGGCGGTGACTGGGTGAGGACCCAGTACTTC

d_gene: .
j_gene: TRBJ1-4
abundance: .
v_gene: TRBV11-2
CDR3aa: CASSLGGTREKLFF
CDR3nt: TGTGCCAGCAGCTTAGGCGGGACGCGGGAAAAACTGTTTTTT

d_gene: TRBD1
j_gene: TRBJ1-3
abundance: once
v_gene: TRBV7-9
CDR3aa: CASSQSTGGVYGNTIYF
CDR3nt: TGTGCCAGCAGTCAATCGACAGGGGGCGTTTATGGAAACACCATATATTTT

d_gene: .
j_gene: TRBJ2-7
abundance: .
v_gene: TRBV5-1
CDR3aa: CASSFPGAGPWQQYF
CDR3nt: TGCGCCAGCAGCTTTCCGGGCGCCGGTCCTTGGCAGCAGTACTTC

d_gene: .
j_gene: TRBJ1-4
abundance: .
v_gene: TRBV4-1
CDR3aa: CASSQMGLTNEKLFF
CDR3nt: TGCGCCAGCAGCCAAATGGGGTTAACTAATGAAAAACTGTTTTTT

d_gene: TRBD1
j_gene: TRBJ1-5
abundance: .
v_gene: TRBV5-1
CDR3aa: CASSKGTGKSQPQHF
CDR3nt: TGCGCCAGCAGCAAAGGGACAGGGAAGAGTCAGCCCCAGCATTTT

d_gene: TRBD1
j_gene: TRBJ2-7
abundance: few
v_gene: TRBV6-5
CDR3aa: CASSAGTGSYEQYF
CDR3nt: TGTGCCAGCAGTGCCGGGACAGGGAGCTACGAGCAGTACTTC

d_gene: TRBD2
j_gene: TRBJ2-7
abundance: .
v_gene: TRBV7-2
CDR3aa: CASSPSGGSIYEQYF
CDR3nt: TGTGCCAGCAGCCCTAGCGGGGGGTCCATCTACGAGCAGTACTTC